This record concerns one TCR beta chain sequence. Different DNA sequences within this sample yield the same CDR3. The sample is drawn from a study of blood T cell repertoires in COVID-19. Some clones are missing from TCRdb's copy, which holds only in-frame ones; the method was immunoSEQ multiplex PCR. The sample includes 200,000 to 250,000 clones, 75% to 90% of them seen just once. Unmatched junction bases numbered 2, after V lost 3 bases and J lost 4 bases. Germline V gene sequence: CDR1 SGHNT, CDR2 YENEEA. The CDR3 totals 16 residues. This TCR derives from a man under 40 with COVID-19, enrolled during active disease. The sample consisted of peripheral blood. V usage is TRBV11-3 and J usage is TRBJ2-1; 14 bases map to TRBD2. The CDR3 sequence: CASSLGTSGSYNEQFF. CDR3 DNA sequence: TGTGCCAGCAGCTTGGGGACTAGCGGGAGTTACAATGAGCAGTTCTTC.